This entry is about one T cell receptor (beta chain). The specificity of this receptor is unknown. No quality values exist for individual bases; no much larger clone is one base distant. This sample stems from a study of Ad26.COV2.S vaccination and SARS-CoV-2 variants (dated by TCRdb to the early 2020s). A note on the overall study: Donors in the vaccine arm were drawn from COV1001, a multicentre, randomized, double-blind, placebo-controlled phase I-IIa trial testing Ad26.COV2.S in healthy adults. TCRbeta repertoire sequencing was used to assess the specificity and breadth of SARS-CoV-2-reactive T cell receptors after Ad26.COV2.S vaccination. A total of 32 samples were included in the TCR-sequenced set, comprising about 20 Ad26.COV2.S vaccine recipients, 5 placebo recipients and 8 SARS-CoV-2 convalescent individuals. Investigators did not know the trial group allocation while performing experiments and assessing outcomes. Trial participants were randomized into five groups of five: low-dose or high-dose Ad26.COV2.S given once or twice, or placebo on both occasions. Dosing of Ad26.COV2.S was intramuscular, at either 5x10^10 or 1x10^11 viral particles, delivered as one shot or as two shots spaced 56 days apart. Summary of the overall study and its limitations: The authors noted that total T cell responses may have been underestimated by the TCR breadth and depth analyses. The study was not powered for comparison of responses between vaccine doses or regimens. After vaccination, substantial breadth of spike-specific CD8+ and CD4+ T cell responses was reported. Spike-specific TCR breadth was higher in Ad26.COV2.S recipients than in placebo recipients (P = 0.0014). Vaccine and placebo recipients had comparable non-spike TCR breadth, which fits with the vaccine containing only spike.

V is cut by 4 bases and J by 11 bases, and the space between the germline ends is 16 bases. The germline V gene sets CDR1 to SGHDT and CDR2 to YYEEEE. Counted from cysteine to phenylalanine, this CDR3 has 13 amino acids. The kept DNA is CDR3 alone, 39 bases in frame from the first base. Read against the paper, the sample's treatment or condition label means: about 20 received Ad26.COV2.S at low or high dose, single or two shots; roughly 5 received placebo; per-sample allocation not given. For vaccine and placebo recipients, the sequenced repertoires came from samples collected on day 63 after the first injection. Cohort 1b enrolled fewer than 30 adults aged 18-55 years at a single site in Boston, USA, between 29 July and 7 August 2020. Ad26.COV2.S was a replication-incompetent adenovirus type 26 vector that expressed a prefusion-stabilized SARS-CoV-2 spike protein derived from the original Wuhan strain.

The immunoSEQ Assay was used to sequence TCRbeta CDR3 regions. After extraction, genomic DNA underwent amplification by bias-controlled multiplex PCR, followed by high-throughput sequencing. The source study handled its data this way. To quantify the absolute abundance of every unique TCRbeta CDR3 region, sequences were collapsed and filtered. T cell fraction was estimated by normalizing TCRbeta template counts to usable DNA, which was measured by amplifying reference genes present in all nucleated cells. Repertoire TCRs were annotated as SARS-CoV-2-specific by exact matching of V gene, CDR3 amino acid sequence and J gene to a known reactive TCR set. The reference SARS-CoV-2 TCR set was derived from MIRA and filtered for enrichment in COVID-19-positive ImmuneCODE repertoires, a step that removed public or cross-reactive TCRs. Drawing on the MIRA antigens, annotated TCRs were analysed further at the level of specific ORF or position within ORF. Depth was the summed frequency of annotated unique rearrangements, while breadth was defined as annotated unique rearrangements over total unique productive rearrangements. Two-sided Wilcoxon rank-sum tests were used to compare TCR breadth between groups. TCRdb retrieved this table from immuneACCESS and kept in-frame rearrangements only. Not all clones are present; in checked studies, unresolved V genes account for under half, and no reason is known for the remainder. V and J calls and clone size are given by that table; D and trimming were obtained from the DNA. Across this sample there are 300,000 to 350,000 clones, with about nine tenths seen only once. The ten largest clones take up 5.5% of the sample.

The TCR comes from a person between 18 and 65 years old who received the Ad26.COV2.S COVID-19 vaccine or a placebo. The rearrangement joined TRBV5-6 to TRBJ1-5, and perhaps TRBD1 as D gene, on 6 matching bases. Sequenced here: peripheral blood, sampled in a trial of Ad26.COV2.S vaccine versus placebo. The DNA is TGTGCCAGCAGCCTGGGACAATTACGGGCCCAGCATTTT. Its product reads: CASSLGQLRAQHF.